The TCR beta chain described here comes from a study of control samples from healthy donors and cancer patients. The protocol was immunoSEQ multiplex PCR, while the TCRdb copy is restricted to in-frame clones and leaves out a portion. The sample has 90,000 to 110,000 clones, 83% seen once; the top ten hold less than 15%. Germline CDR1 is MNHEY and CDR2 is SVGAGI. V was trimmed by 6 bases and J by 4 bases, leaving 9 bases between them. The CDR3 covers 13 residues. Sequenced input: blood. The source is a woman aged 45-59 years in good health. This chain connects TRBV6-5 to TRBJ1-4; D is unresolved. The CDR3 region has the DNA TGTGCCAGCAGCCTTGACTATAATGAAAAACTGTTTTTT. Its protein product is CASSLDYNEKLFF.